This entry features one TCR beta chain sequence. This record comes from a study of radiotherapy plus CTLA-4 blockade in lung cancer. The CDR3 runs to 18 residues. Trimming pared 5 bases from V and 0 bases from J, leaving 23 bases between. CDR1 is SGHRS and CDR2 is YFSETQ in the germline V gene. This table comes from immunoSEQ multiplex PCR, and its TCRdb copy is limited to in-frame clones, with some not included. Counted here are 77,000 or so clones, roughly 80% occurring once; the ten biggest clones make up approximately 9.9%. This TCR came from a human donor with non-small cell lung cancer whose response to radiotherapy plus ipilimumab could not be evaluated. The rearrangement joins TRBV5-1 to TRBJ1-1; possibly TRBD1 for D (6 bases). The sequencing used peripheral blood, collected from a patient treated with radiotherapy plus ipilimumab. CDR3 in amino acids: CASRLAGVTGGMNTEAFF. The CDR3, as DNA: TGCGCCAGCAGGCTGGCGGGAGTGACAGGTGGCATGAACACTGAAGCTTTCTTT.